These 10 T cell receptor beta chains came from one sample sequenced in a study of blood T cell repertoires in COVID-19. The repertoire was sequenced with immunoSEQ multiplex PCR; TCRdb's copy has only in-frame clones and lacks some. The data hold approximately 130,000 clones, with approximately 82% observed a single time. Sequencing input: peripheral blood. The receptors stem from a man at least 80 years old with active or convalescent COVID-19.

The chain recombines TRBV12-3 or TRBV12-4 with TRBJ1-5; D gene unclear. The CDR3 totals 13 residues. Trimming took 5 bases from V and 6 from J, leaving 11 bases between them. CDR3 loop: CASSLKSGQPQHF. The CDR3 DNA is TGTGCCAGCAGTCTCAAGTCGGGTCAGCCCCAGCATTTT.

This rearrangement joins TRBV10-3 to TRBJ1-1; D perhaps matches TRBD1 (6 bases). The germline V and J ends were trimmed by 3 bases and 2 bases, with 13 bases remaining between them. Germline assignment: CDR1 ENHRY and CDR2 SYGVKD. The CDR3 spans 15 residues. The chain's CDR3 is CAISEGGTLNTEAFF. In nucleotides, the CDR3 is TGTGCCATCAGTGAAGGGGGTACCTTAAACACTGAAGCTTTCTTT.

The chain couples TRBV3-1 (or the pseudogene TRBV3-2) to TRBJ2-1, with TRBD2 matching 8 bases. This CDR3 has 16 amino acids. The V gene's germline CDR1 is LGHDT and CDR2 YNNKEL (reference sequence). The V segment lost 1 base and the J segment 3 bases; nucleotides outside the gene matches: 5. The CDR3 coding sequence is TGTGCCAGCAGCCAAGTAGCGGGGCTCCGCTACAATGAGCAGTTCTTC. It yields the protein CASSQVAGLRYNEQFF.

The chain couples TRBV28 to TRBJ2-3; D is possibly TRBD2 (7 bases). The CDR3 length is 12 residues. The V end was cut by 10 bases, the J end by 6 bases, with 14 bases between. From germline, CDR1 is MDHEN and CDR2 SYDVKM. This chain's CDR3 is CATYGGRDTQYF. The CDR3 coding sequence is TGTGCCACCTACGGGGGGCGGGATACGCAGTATTTT. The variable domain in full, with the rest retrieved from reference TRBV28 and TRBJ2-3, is DVKVTQSSRYLVKRTGEKVFLECVQDMDHENMFWYRQDPGLGLRLIYFSYDVKMKEKGDIPEGYSVSREKKERFSLILESASTNQTSMYLCATYGGRDTQYFGPGTRLTVL.

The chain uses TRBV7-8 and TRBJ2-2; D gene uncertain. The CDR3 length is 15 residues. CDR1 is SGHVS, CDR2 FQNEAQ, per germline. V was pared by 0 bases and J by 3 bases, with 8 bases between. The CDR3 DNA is TGTGCCAGCAGCTTAGCGTCAGGCTACACCGGGGAGCTGTTTTTT. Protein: CASSLASGYTGELFF.

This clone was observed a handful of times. CDR3 sequence: CASSLATGGGTEAFF. The DNA for the CDR3 is TGTGCCAGCAGCTTAGCTACGGGGGGTGGGACTGAAGCTTTCTTT. The chain links TRBV7-9 to TRBJ1-1, with D maybe TRBD1 (5 bases). Deletions cut 0 bases from V and 5 bases from J, with 13 bases between. The germline V gene encodes CDR1 SEHNR and CDR2 FQNEAQ (reference sequence). The CDR3 is 15 residues long.

CDR3 sequence (DNA): TGTGCCAGCAGCCCAACGGACAGGGGCGTTGAGCCCCAGCATTTT. Protein: CASSPTDRGVEPQHF. The V call is TRBV6-6, the J call TRBJ1-5; 9 nucleotides line up with TRBD1. V gave up 6 bases and J gave up 8 bases; unmatched junction bases: 11. Germline CDR1 reads MNHNY; CDR2 reads SVGAGI (reference sequence). The length of the CDR3 is 15 residues.

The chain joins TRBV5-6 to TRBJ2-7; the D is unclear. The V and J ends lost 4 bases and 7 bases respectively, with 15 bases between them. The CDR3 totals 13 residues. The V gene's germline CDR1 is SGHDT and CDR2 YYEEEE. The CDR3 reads CASSLGQFGEQYF. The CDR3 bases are TGTGCCAGCAGCCTGGGCCAGTTCGGGGAGCAGTACTTC.

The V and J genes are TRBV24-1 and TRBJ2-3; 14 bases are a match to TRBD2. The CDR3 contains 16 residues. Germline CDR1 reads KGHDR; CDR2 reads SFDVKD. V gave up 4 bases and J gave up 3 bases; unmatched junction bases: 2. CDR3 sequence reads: CATSDRTSGRTDTQYF. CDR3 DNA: TGTGCCACCAGTGACCGGACTAGCGGGAGGACAGATACGCAGTATTTT.

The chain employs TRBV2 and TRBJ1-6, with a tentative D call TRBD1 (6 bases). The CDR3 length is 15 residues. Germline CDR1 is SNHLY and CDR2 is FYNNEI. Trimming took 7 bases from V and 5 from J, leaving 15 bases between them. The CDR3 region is CASTLDRGDNSPLHF. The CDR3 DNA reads TGTGCCAGCACCCTGGACAGAGGTGATAATTCACCCCTCCACTTT.